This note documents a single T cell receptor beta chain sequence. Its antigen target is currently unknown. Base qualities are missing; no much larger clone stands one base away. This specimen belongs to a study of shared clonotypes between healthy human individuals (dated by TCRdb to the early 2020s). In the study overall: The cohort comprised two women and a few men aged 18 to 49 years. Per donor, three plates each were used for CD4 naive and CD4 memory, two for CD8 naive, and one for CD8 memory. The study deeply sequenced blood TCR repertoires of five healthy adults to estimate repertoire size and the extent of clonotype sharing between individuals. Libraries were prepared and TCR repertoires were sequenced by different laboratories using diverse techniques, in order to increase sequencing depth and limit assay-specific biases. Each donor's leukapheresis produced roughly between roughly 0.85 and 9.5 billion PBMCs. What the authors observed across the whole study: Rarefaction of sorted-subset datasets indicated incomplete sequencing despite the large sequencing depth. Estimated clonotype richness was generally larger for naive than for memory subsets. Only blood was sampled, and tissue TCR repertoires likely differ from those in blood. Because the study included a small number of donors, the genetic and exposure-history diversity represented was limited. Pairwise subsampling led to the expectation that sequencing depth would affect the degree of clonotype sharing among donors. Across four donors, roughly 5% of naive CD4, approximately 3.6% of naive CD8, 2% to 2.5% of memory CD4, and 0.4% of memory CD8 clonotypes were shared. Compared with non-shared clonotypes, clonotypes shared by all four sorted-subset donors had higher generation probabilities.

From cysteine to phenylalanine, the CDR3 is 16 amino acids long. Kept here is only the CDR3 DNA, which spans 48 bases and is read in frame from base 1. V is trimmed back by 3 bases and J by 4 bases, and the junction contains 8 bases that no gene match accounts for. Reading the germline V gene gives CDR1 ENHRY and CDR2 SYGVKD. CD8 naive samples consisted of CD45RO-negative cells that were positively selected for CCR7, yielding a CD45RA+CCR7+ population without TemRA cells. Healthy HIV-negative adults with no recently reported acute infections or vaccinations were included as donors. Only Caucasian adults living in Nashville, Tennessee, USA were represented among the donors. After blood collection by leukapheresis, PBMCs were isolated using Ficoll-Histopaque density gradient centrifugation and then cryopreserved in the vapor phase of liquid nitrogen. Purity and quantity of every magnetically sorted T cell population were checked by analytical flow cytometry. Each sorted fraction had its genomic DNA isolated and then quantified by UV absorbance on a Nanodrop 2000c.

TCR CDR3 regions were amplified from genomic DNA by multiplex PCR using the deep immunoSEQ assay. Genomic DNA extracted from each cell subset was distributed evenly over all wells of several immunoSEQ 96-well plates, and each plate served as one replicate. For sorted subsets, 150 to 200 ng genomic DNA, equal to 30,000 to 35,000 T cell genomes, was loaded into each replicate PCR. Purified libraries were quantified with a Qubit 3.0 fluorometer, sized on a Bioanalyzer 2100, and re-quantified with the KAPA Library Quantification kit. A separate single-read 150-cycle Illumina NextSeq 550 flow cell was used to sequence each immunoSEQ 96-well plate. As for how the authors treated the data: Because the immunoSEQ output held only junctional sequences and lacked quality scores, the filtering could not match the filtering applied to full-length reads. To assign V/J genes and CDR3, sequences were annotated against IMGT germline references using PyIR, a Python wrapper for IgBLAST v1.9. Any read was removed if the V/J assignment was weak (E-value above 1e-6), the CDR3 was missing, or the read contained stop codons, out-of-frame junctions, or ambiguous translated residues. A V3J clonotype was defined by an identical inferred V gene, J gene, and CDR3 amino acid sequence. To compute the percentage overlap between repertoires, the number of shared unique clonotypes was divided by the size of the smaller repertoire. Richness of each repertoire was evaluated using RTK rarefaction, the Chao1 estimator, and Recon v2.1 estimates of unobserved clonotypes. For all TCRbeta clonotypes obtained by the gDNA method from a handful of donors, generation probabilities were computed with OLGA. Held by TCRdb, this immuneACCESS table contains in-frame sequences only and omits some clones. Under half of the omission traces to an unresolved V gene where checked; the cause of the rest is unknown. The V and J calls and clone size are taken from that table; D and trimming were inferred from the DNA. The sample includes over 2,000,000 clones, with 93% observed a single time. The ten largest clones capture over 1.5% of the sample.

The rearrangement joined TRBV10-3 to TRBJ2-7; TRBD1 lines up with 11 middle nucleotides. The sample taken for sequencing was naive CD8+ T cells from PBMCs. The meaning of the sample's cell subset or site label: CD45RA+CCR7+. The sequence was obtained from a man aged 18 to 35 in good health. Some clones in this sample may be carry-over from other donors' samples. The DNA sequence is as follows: TGTGCCATCAGTGAAGGTAGGGACAGGGGGGCGTACGAGCAGTACTTC. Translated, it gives CAISEGRDRGAYEQYF.